Below, 8 T cell receptor beta chains from the same sample are listed, as sequenced in a study of cytomegalovirus exposure and HLA in healthy donors. Clones were sequenced by immunoSEQ multiplex PCR, and TCRdb holds only the in-frame ones, with some missing. The data contain under 150,000 clones, approximately 93% of them singletons. The sequenced material came from PBMCs. Source of these receptors: a man younger than 35 in good health and CMV-seronegative.

This clone was observed a single time. The chain employs TRBV18 and TRBJ2-6, with TRBD2 identical over 10 bases. The germline gives CDR1 KGHSH, CDR2 LQKENI. The CDR3 loop spans 17 amino acids. J gave up 2 bases and V 1 base, and 2 bases lay outside the gene matches. CDR3 protein: CASSPRLAGAGANVLTF. CDR3 nucleotides: TGTGCCAGCTCACCACGGCTAGCGGGAGCTGGGGCCAACGTCCTGACTTTC.

The chain links TRBV7-2 to TRBJ1-5, with D perhaps matching TRBD1 (6 bases). V lost 5 bases to trimming and J lost 4 bases, with 15 bases between them. The length of the CDR3 is 15 residues. Germline-derived CDR1 and CDR2 are SGHTA and FQGNSA. CDR3 nucleotide sequence: TGTGCCAGCAGCACCGGGACACCCCAGAATCAGCCCCAGCATTTT. This gives the protein CASSTGTPQNQPQHF.

The V call is TRBV7-2, the J call TRBJ1-2, with D tentatively TRBD1 (5 bases). Germline-derived CDR1 and CDR2 are SGHTA and FQGNSA. Trimming stripped 1 base from V and 2 bases from J, with 11 bases between. CDR3 length equals 15 residues. CDR3 bases: TGTGCCAGCAGCTTAGTCACCGGGGGAAACTATGGCTACACCTTC. It translates to CASSLVTGGNYGYTF. Based on the CDR3 plus reference TRBV7-2 and TRBJ1-2, the full variable domain is GAGVSQSPSNKVTEKGKDVELRCDPISGHTALYWYRQSLGQGLEFLIYFQGNSAPDKSGLPSDRFSAERTGGSVSTLTIQRTQQEDSAVYLCASSLVTGGNYGYTFGSGTRLTVV.

The chain carries TRBV19 and TRBJ2-3, with 9 positions matching TRBD1. There are 12 residues in the CDR3. The J segment lost 12 bases and the V segment lost 6 bases, leaving 7 bases of the junction unmatched. CDR1 and CDR2 (germline): LNHDA, SQIVND (reference sequence). The CDR3 loop reads CASRLGQGNQYF. CDR3 in DNA: TGTGCCAGTAGGCTGGGACAGGGTAATCAGTATTTT.

V and J are TRBV5-1 and TRBJ2-5; D is perhaps TRBD1 (6 bases). The V end was cut by 2 bases, the J end by 4 bases, with 12 bases between. Per the germline V gene, CDR1 is SGHRS and CDR2 is YFSETQ. The CDR3 loop spans 14 amino acids. The chain's CDR3 is CASSLRTVGETQYF. In nucleotides, the CDR3 is TGCGCCAGCAGCTTAAGGACAGTCGGAGAGACCCAGTACTTC.

The V call is TRBV19, the J call TRBJ1-1; the D is unclear. V was cut by 3 bases and J by 2 bases, with 7 bases left in between. The CDR3 totals 13 residues. From germline, CDR1 is LNHDA and CDR2 SQIVND (reference sequence). DNA of the CDR3: TGTGCCAGTAGTATTCTTGTCAACACTGAAGCTTTCTTT. The encoded protein is CASSILVNTEAFF.

The rearrangement uses TRBV6-6 and TRBJ2-2, with D unclear. Trimming removed 2 bases from V and 0 bases from J, with 7 bases in between. CDR1 and CDR2 (germline): MNHNY, SVGAGI (reference sequence). The CDR3 spans 15 residues. The CDR3 DNA sequence: TGTGCCAGCAGTTACCTGTCTACGAACACCGGGGAGCTGTTTTTT. Translated: CASSYLSTNTGELFF.

The chain links TRBV27 to TRBJ1-2, with D uncertain. CDR3 length: 14 amino acids. Germline-derived CDR1 and CDR2 are MNHEY and SMNVEV (reference sequence). V was shortened by 6 bases and J by 6 bases, with 17 bases between the two germline ends. CDR3 amino acids: CASRRTDPSDGYTF. The DNA for the CDR3 is TGTGCCAGCAGACGTACAGACCCATCGGATGGCTACACCTTC.